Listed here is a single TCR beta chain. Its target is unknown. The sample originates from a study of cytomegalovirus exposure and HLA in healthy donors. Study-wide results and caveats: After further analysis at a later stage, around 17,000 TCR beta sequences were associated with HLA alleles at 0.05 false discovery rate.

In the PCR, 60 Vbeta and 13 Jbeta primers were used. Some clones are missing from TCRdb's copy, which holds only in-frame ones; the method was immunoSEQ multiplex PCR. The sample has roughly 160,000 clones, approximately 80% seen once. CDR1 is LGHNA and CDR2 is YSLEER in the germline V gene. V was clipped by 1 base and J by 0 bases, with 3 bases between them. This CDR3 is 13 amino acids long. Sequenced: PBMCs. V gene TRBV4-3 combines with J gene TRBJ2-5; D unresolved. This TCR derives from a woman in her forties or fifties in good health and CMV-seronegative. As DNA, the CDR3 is TGCGCCAGCAGCCAAGCCAACCAAGAGACCCAGTACTTC. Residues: CASSQANQETQYF.